Listed here is a single T cell receptor beta chain. Its antigen is undetermined. This record belongs to a study of T-cell memory formation after mild COVID-19. General study results and limits: The appearance of some responding clones in pre-infection memory suggested that cross-reactive memory joined. Mainly in CM and EM were contracting CD4+ clones; CD8+ were in EMRA. SARS-CoV-2 specificity of second-wave clones peaking day 37 was unconfirmed. Contracting clones, day 15 to 85, had balanced CD4/CD8, and later expanders favored CD4+.

This CDR3 spans 13 amino acids. The germline CDR1 and CDR2 sequences are MNHEY and SVGAGI. V was clipped by 6 bases and J by 2 bases, with 9 bases between them. In TCRdb, the 5' RACE reads were re-called with MiXCR into one record per CDR3 protein. The sample yields some 340,000 distinct CDR3 sequences, 10% to 15% seen once. Source material: PBMCs or a T cell subset sorted from them (not recorded which). V gene TRBV6-5 combines with J gene TRBJ2-3; D ambiguous. The receptor comes from a man between 18 and 35 years old who had mild COVID-19 (a few samples of this study predate the infection). Cell type and time point are not known. CDR3 bases: TGTGCCAGCAGGACCCCATACACAGATACGCAGTATTTT. The encoded protein is CASRTPYTDTQYF.